Described below is a single T cell receptor (beta chain) sequence and its context. The data belong to a study of technical replicates of blood from several donors. Data came from immunoSEQ multiplex PCR; TCRdb stores just in-frame clones and leaves some out. The sample holds 72,000 or so clones; approximately 92% are singletons and the top ten take 0.42%. The sequenced material came from T cells isolated from PBMCs. This receptor was taken from a human donor in good health.

The DNA for the CDR3 is TGTGCCAGCAGTGAACGAGGCCGTAGCTCCTACAATGAGCAGTTCTTC. This sequence encodes CASSERGRSSYNEQFF. The V and J genes are TRBV2 and TRBJ2-1; D call uncertain. V was trimmed by 2 bases and J by 0 bases, leaving 11 bases between them. The germline V gene encodes CDR1 SNHLY and CDR2 FYNNEI. The CDR3 is 16 amino acids. The variable domain in full, with the rest retrieved from reference TRBV2 and TRBJ2-1, is EPEVTQTPSHQVTQMGQEVILRCVPISNHLYFYWYRQILGQKVEFLVSFYNNEISEKSEIFDDQFSVERPDGSNFTLKIRSTKLEDSAMYFCASSERGRSSYNEQFFGPGTRLTVL.